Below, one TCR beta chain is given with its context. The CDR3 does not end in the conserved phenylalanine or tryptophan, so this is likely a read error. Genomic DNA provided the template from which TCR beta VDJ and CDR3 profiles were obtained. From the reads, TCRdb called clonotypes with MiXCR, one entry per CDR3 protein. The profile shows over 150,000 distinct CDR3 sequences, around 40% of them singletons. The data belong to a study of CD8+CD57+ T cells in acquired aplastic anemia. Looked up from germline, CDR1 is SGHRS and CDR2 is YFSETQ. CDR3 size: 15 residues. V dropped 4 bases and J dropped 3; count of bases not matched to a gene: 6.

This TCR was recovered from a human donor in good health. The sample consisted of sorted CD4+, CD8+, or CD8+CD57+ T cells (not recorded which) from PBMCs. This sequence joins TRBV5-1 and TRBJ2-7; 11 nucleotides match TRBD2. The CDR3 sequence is CASSVTSGSVYEQYS. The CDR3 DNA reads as TGCGCCAGCAGCGTAACTAGCGGGAGCGTCTACGAGCAGTACTCC.